The clone carrying this TCR beta chain was detected once. V shed 10 bases, J shed 5 bases, and the junction held 4 bases outside the gene matches. CDR3 length: 12 amino acids. Per germline, CDR1 SNHLY and CDR2 FYNNEI. This specimen comes from a study of T cell changes during pregnancy in multiple sclerosis. This table comes from immunoSEQ multiplex PCR, and its TCRdb copy is limited to in-frame clones, with some not included. The sample records some 31,000 clones, around 92% being singletons. This sequence joins TRBV2 and TRBJ1-4; TRBD1 matches 7 bases. The sequences come from CD8+ T cells from peripheral blood mononuclear cells, collected in the second trimester of pregnancy. The source is a female donor in good health, enrolled as a control in a pregnancy study. CDR3 loop: CAIAGGNEKLFF. CDR3 DNA sequence: TGTGCCATCGCAGGGGGGAATGAAAAACTGTTTTTT.